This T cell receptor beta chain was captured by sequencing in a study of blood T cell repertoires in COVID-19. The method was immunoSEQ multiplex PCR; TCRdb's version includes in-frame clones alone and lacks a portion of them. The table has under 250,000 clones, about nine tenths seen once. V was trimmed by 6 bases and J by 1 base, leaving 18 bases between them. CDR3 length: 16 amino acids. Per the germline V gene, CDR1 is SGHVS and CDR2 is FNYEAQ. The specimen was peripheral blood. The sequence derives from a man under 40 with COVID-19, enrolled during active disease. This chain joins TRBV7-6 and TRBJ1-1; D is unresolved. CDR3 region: CASRRVKAESNTEAFF. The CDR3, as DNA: TGTGCCAGCAGGAGGGTGAAAGCCGAGTCGAACACTGAAGCTTTCTTT.